This T cell receptor beta chain was identified in a study of post-analysis software for immune sequencing data. Overall study context: The patients showed relapsing-remitting, secondary progressive and progressive-relapsing multiple sclerosis courses. Study-level findings and limits: People with multiple sclerosis had a significantly lower normalized Chao1 diversity than controls did. By F measure, samples from a shared preparation batch strongly co-clustered. With TRBV5-6, TRBV5-1 and TRBV20-1 included, 5 or 6 TRBV segments were more frequent in patients than in controls.

Unique molecular identifiers tagged the TCR beta cDNA libraries. Once about 0.9 to 11 million T cells were used, hundreds of thousands of cDNA molecules resulted. Each CDR3 protein gets one entry after TCRdb re-called the PCR reads with MiXCR. The sample shows fewer than 700,000 distinct CDR3 sequences, roughly 47% of them seen only once. J was trimmed by 5 bases and V by 3 bases; bases with no gene match: 7. The CDR3 extends over 15 amino acids. Germline CDR1 SQVTM, CDR2 ANQGSEA. With regard to this clonotype: Its antigen remains unknown.

The sample comprised blood. The receptor's source is a girl under 18 with multiple sclerosis. This chain uses TRBV29-1 with TRBJ2-1; 10 positions agree with TRBD1. The CDR3 region is CSVERAGTGDNEQFF. The CDR3 DNA follows: TGCAGCGTTGAGCGAGCGGGGACAGGGGACAATGAGCAGTTCTTC.